This note documents a single T cell receptor beta chain sequence. Its specificity is unknown. Trimming shortened V by 7 bases and J by 10 bases, and 16 bases separated the two germline ends. The CDR3 loop spans 11 amino acids. In germline, CDR1 is SQVTM, CDR2 ANQGSEA. CD4+ T cells from unexposed donors were obtained before the COVID-19 pandemic (2011-2018). The cells were cultured for less than twelve days before CD4+ T cells were isolated. Testing used SARS-CoV-2 S/N and four cold-coronavirus spikes on unexposed-donor CD4+ T cells, cells permitting. This table comes from immunoSEQ multiplex PCR, and its TCRdb copy is limited to in-frame clones, with some not included. The sample yields 9,500 to 15,000 clones, 69% seen once. These data come from a study of CD4 T cells in relation to SARS-CoV-2 and coronaviruses. On the study more broadly: TCR beta CDR3s were sequenced after roughly eleven-day antigen culture of PBMCs. The HLA restriction of the shared crossreactive spike epitopes was mapped.

V gene TRBV29-1 combines with J gene TRBJ1-1, with D possibly TRBD1 on 5 matching bases. The specimen was CD4+ T cells from PBMCs, cultured in vitro. This TCR derives from a human donor in good health. CDR3 nucleotides: TGCAGCGCGCTTGGCCGGGGGGGAGCTTTCTTT. It translates to CSALGRGGAFF.